These 29 T cell receptor beta chains came from one sample sequenced in a study of immune cell composition in non-small cell lung cancer. The table came from immunoSEQ multiplex PCR; TCRdb's copy has only in-frame clones and leaves some out. The sample includes 5,500 to 7,500 clones, approximately 71% of them seen just once. Normal lung was sampled as far from the tumour as possible, at least 3 cm. Sequenced input: non-adjacent lung tissue. All receptors come from a human donor with non-small cell lung cancer.

This chain joins TRBV7-2 and TRBJ2-3, with 9 bases identical to TRBD2. The CDR3 length is 14 residues. CDR1 and CDR2 (germline): SGHTA, FQGNSA. V lost 5 bases and J lost 8; bases outside the gene matches: 8. This chain's CDR3 is CASSQTSGQGTQYF. The CDR3 region has the DNA TGTGCCAGCAGCCAAACTAGCGGGCAAGGTACGCAGTATTTT.

This clone came up a few times. The chain has TRBV9 and TRBJ2-2; a weak D match, TRBD2 (8 bases). From germline, CDR1 is SGDLS and CDR2 YYNGEE. CDR3 length: 16 residues. The ends were cut back, 2 bases at V and 5 bases at J, with 16 bases in the middle. The CDR3, as DNA: TGTGCCAGCAGCGTGCCGGGAGGGGGCGAGACCGGGGAGCTGTTTTTT. Protein: CASSVPGGGETGELFF.

The chain recombines TRBV13 with TRBJ2-7, with a possible D match to TRBD1 (5 bases). Germline assignment: CDR1 PRHDT and CDR2 FYEKMQ (reference sequence). The CDR3 length is 15 residues. Trimming removed 6 bases from V and 3 bases from J, with 18 bases in between. The CDR3 region is CASSESQGIGYEQYF. The CDR3 DNA is TGTGCCAGCAGTGAAAGCCAGGGTATTGGCTACGAGCAGTACTTC.

This rearrangement joins TRBV7-2 to TRBJ1-2; D not certain. The CDR3 totals 11 residues. Per germline, CDR1 SGHTA and CDR2 FQGNSA. Trimming took 4 bases from V and 5 from J, leaving 5 bases between them. The CDR3 reads CASSSTYGYTF. CDR3 DNA: TGTGCCAGCAGCTCCACATATGGCTACACCTTC.

With respect to this clone: The sample contains more than one DNA sequence encoding this CDR3. The chain carries TRBV5-6 and TRBJ1-2; 10 bases agree with TRBD1. The CDR3 is 14 residues long. The germline gives CDR1 SGHDT, CDR2 YYEEEE. The V and J ends lost 5 bases and 6 bases, in that order; junction bases with no gene match: 7. The CDR3 bases are TGTGCCAGCAGTTTAAGGGACAGGGGACATGGCTACACCTTC. This translates into CASSLRDRGHGYTF. The full variable domain, its missing parts supplied by reference TRBV5-6 and TRBJ1-2, is DAGVTQSPTHLIKTRGQQVTLRCSPKSGHDTVSWYQQALGQGPQFIFQYYEEEERQRGNFPDRFSGHQFPNYSSELNVNALLLGDSALYLCASSLRDRGHGYTFGSGTRLTVV.

The rearrangement joins TRBV29-1 to TRBJ2-7; weak D call: TRBD1 (5 bases). Germline V gene lookup returns CDR1 SQVTM and CDR2 ANQGSEA. The CDR3 length is 12 residues. V shed 7 bases and J shed 2 bases, with 12 bases lying between them. DNA for the CDR3: TGCAGCGGCCGGACAACTCCCTACGAGCAGTACTTC. This translates into CSGRTTPYEQYF.

The chain is built from TRBV9 and TRBJ2-7; tentatively, D is TRBD2 (5 bases). V gave up 3 bases and J gave up 7 bases, with 14 bases separating them. Per germline, CDR1 SGDLS and CDR2 YYNGEE. The CDR3 loop spans 13 amino acids. The CDR3 nucleotides are TGTGCCAGCAGCGAGGCCCCTAAGCGGGAGCAGTACTTC. It specifies CASSEAPKREQYF.

This clone appeared a single time. V gene TRBV4-1 combines with J gene TRBJ1-5; 12 bases agree with TRBD1. The junction had 6 bases not matched to a gene; V was cut back by 0 bases and J by 0 bases. CDR3 length equals 19 residues. Germline lookup yields CDR1 MGHRA and CDR2 YSYEKL. CDR3 sequence reads: CASSQDAGTGGGSNQPQHF. CDR3 DNA sequence: TGCGCCAGCAGCCAAGACGCCGGGACAGGGGGCGGTAGCAATCAGCCCCAGCATTTT.

The chain has TRBV11-3 and TRBJ2-5, with 14 bases matching TRBD2. CDR3 length: 18 residues. The V gene end was trimmed by 4 bases and the J gene end by 0 bases; junction bases not matched to a gene: 7. The germline V gene has CDR1 SGHNT and CDR2 YENEEA. The CDR3 bases are TGTGCCAGCAGCTGGGGACTAGCGGGGGCCCTGTACCAAGAGACCCAGTACTTC. It codes for CASSWGLAGALYQETQYF.

CDR3 in DNA: TGTGCCAGCACCCCGGGACTTGGCACAGATACGCAGTATTTT. It translates to CASTPGLGTDTQYF. The V and J genes are TRBV11-2 and TRBJ2-3; TRBD2 might be the D (6 bases). There are 14 residues in the CDR3. In germline, CDR1 is SGHAT, CDR2 FQNNGV. The V and J ends lost 7 bases and 1 base respectively, with 12 bases between them.

This chain links TRBV7-2 with TRBJ2-3, with 9 bases aligning to TRBD2. CDR1 is SGHTA and CDR2 is FQGNSA in the germline V gene. The CDR3 runs to 17 residues. The V segment lost 1 base and the J segment 3 bases; nucleotides outside the gene matches: 8. This CDR3 is CASSLDSAGGRTDTQYF. For the CDR3, the DNA is TGTGCCAGCAGCTTAGATTCCGCGGGGGGGCGGACAGATACGCAGTATTTT.

This clone has just one count. The J gene is TRBJ2-2, the V gene TRBV5-5, with 11 bases lining up with TRBD1. The CDR3 covers 16 residues. Germline loops: CDR1 SGHKS, CDR2 YYEKEE (reference sequence). The V and J ends lost 3 bases and 6 bases, in that order; junction bases with no gene match: 7. The CDR3 bases are TGTGCCAGCAGCTGGCAGGGACAGGGGGGAGCCGGGGAGCTGTTTTTT. Its protein is CASSWQGQGGAGELFF.

This chain links TRBV19 with TRBJ2-3, with 8 positions matching TRBD2. Trimming removed 3 bases from V and 6 bases from J; junction bases left unmatched: 5. The germline gives CDR1 LNHDA, CDR2 SQIVND (reference sequence). The CDR3 contains 14 residues. The CDR3 here is CASSIGGVVDTQYF. The CDR3 DNA sequence: TGTGCCAGTAGTATCGGGGGGGTAGTGGATACGCAGTATTTT. The full variable domain, rest sourced from reference TRBV19 and TRBJ2-3, is DGGITQSPKYLFRKEGQNVTLSCEQNLNHDAMYWYRQDPGQGLRLIYYSQIVNDFQKGDIAEGYSVSREKKESFPLTVTSAQKNPTAFYLCASSIGGVVDTQYFGPGTRLTVL.

The chain is built from TRBV5-5 and TRBJ2-7; D is undetermined. The CDR3 is 15 residues long. Deletions cut 1 base from V and 2 bases from J, with 13 bases between. Germline loops: CDR1 SGHKS, CDR2 YYEKEE (reference sequence). The CDR3 here is CASSLQVGLTYEQYF. In DNA, the CDR3 is TGTGCCAGCAGCTTGCAGGTGGGTCTGACCTACGAGCAGTACTTC.

The gene calls are TRBV28 and TRBJ2-1; TRBD1 aligns across 9 bases. The CDR3 consists of 15 residues. The germline CDR1 and CDR2 sequences are MDHEN and SYDVKM. The trim removed 2 bases at V and 4 bases at J, leaving 3 bases unmatched. Here the CDR3 reads CASSLNRGLYNEQFF. DNA of the CDR3: TGTGCCAGCAGTTTAAACAGGGGGCTATACAATGAGCAGTTCTTC.

CDR3 sequence: CASSLTTGLAGADTQYF. The CDR3 bases are TGTGCCAGCAGCTTAACGACGGGACTAGCGGGAGCAGATACGCAGTATTTT. J is TRBJ2-3 and V is TRBV7-3; 14 nucleotides agree with TRBD2. Germline CDR1 and CDR2: SGHTA and FQGTGA. The CDR3 has 17 amino acids. Germline trimming cut 0 bases from V and 4 bases from J; bases unmatched to any gene: 3. Full variable domain (rest looked up from reference TRBV7-3 and TRBJ2-3): GAGVSQTPSNKVTEKGKYVELRCDPISGHTALYWYRQSLGQGPEFLIYFQGTGAADDSGLPNDRFFAVRPEGSVSTLKIQRTERGDSAVYLCASSLTTGLAGADTQYFGPGTRLTVL.

This clone appeared a few times. The chain is built from TRBV28 and TRBJ2-7; 8 bases map to TRBD1. The J segment lost 5 bases and the V segment lost 6 bases, leaving 6 bases of the junction unmatched. Germline V gene lookup returns CDR1 MDHEN and CDR2 SYDVKM. This CDR3 spans 13 amino acids. DNA of the CDR3: TGTGCCAGCAGAGGACAGGGCTGGGACGAGCAGTACTTC. Its translation is CASRGQGWDEQYF.

This chain links TRBV5-5 with TRBJ2-3; weak D call: TRBD1 (6 bases). The CDR3 is made up of 14 amino acids. Germline CDR1 is SGHKS and CDR2 is YYEKEE (reference sequence). Trimming shortened V by 0 bases and J by 2 bases, and 7 bases separated the two germline ends. The CDR3 sequence: CASSLVGATDTQYF. CDR3 sequence (DNA): TGTGCCAGCAGCTTGGTGGGGGCCACAGATACGCAGTATTTT.

The chain joins TRBV5-5 to TRBJ2-3, with TRBD2 identical over 8 bases. This CDR3 region has 14 residues. Per germline, CDR1 SGHKS and CDR2 YYEKEE (reference sequence). V lost 4 bases, J lost 5 bases, and 6 bases stayed unmatched. This CDR3 is CASSHGGAVDTQYF. Written as DNA, the CDR3 is TGTGCCAGCAGCCACGGGGGGGCGGTAGATACGCAGTATTTT.

V and J are TRBV28 and TRBJ1-2, with unresolved D. Germline V lookup: CDR1 MDHEN, CDR2 SYDVKM. The CDR3 runs 12 residues. The V and J ends lost 4 bases and 5 bases respectively, with 8 bases between them. The chain's CDR3 is CASSSMRYGYTF. The CDR3 nucleotides are TGTGCCAGCAGTTCCATGAGATATGGCTACACCTTC.

This chain joins TRBV7-9 and TRBJ2-1; 7 bases align to TRBD1. The CDR3 totals 16 residues. Germline lookup yields CDR1 SEHNR and CDR2 FQNEAQ (reference sequence). V lost 4 bases, J lost 5 bases, and 11 bases stayed unmatched. CDR3 protein: CASSYPSRGPNNEQFF. As DNA, the CDR3 is TGTGCCAGCAGCTATCCTTCAAGGGGGCCGAACAATGAGCAGTTCTTC.

The CDR3 nucleotides read TGTGCCAGCAGTGGCGTGGTTGAGCAGTTCTTC. Residues: CASSGVVEQFF. J is TRBJ2-1 and V is TRBV6-1; D not certain. The germline V gene encodes CDR1 MNHNS and CDR2 SASEGT. V was clipped by 4 bases and J by 9 bases, with 7 bases between them. This CDR3 comprises 11 residues.

This clone appeared a single time. The chain uses TRBV28 and TRBJ2-6; the D gene is possibly TRBD2 (5 bases). The CDR3 sequence is 18 residues long. CDR1 is MDHEN, CDR2 SYDVKM, per germline. Between the trimmed V and J ends, which lost 3 bases and 0 bases, there was a span of 15 bases. The CDR3 nucleotides read TGTGCCAGCAGTTTCCTGCAGACGGGATTCTCTGGGGCCAACGTCCTGACTTTC. Amino acids: CASSFLQTGFSGANVLTF.

This chain connects TRBV7-9 to TRBJ2-5; 14 bases align to TRBD2. Germline V CDR1 and CDR2: SEHNR, FQNEAQ (reference sequence). The J segment lost 1 base and the V segment lost 5 bases, leaving 6 bases of the junction unmatched. CDR3 length: 17 amino acids. The CDR3 protein is CASSPGLAGGLQETQYF. CDR3 DNA: TGTGCCAGCAGCCCAGGACTAGCGGGGGGCCTCCAAGAGACCCAGTACTTC. The whole variable domain, remainder taken from reference TRBV7-9 and TRBJ2-5, is DTGVSQNPRHKITKRGQNVTFRCDPISEHNRLYWYRQTLGQGPEFLTYFQNEAQLEKSRLLSDRFSAERPKGSFSTLEIQRTEQGDSAMYLCASSPGLAGGLQETQYFGPGTRLLVL.

The chain joins TRBV19 to TRBJ2-5; perhaps TRBD1 as D (6 bases). The germline V gene encodes CDR1 LNHDA and CDR2 SQIVND (reference sequence). V was shortened by 5 bases and J by 2 bases, with 9 bases between the two germline ends. This CDR3 comprises 13 residues. This chain's CDR3 is CASSGQKQETQYF. The CDR3 DNA sequence: TGTGCCAGTAGTGGACAGAAGCAAGAGACCCAGTACTTC.

CDR3 nucleotides: TGTGCCAGCTCCTTTGGCCAAGCAGATACGCAGTATTTT. It translates to CASSFGQADTQYF. This rearrangement joins TRBV2 to TRBJ2-3; D remains ambiguous. The germline V gene encodes CDR1 SNHLY and CDR2 FYNNEI. The CDR3 has 13 residues. The V and J ends lost 8 bases and 4 bases respectively, with 13 bases between them.

This clone was seen a few times. V gene TRBV5-1 combines with J gene TRBJ2-7, with 10 nucleotides matching TRBD2. Germline V CDR1 and CDR2: SGHRS, YFSETQ. The CDR3 extends over 17 amino acids. Trimming took 0 bases from V and 6 from J; bases not matched to a gene: 12. The CDR3: CASSLDRAGGPSPEQYF. The CDR3 coding sequence is TGCGCCAGCAGCTTGGACAGAGCGGGAGGGCCTTCCCCCGAGCAGTACTTC. Complete variable domain (other parts from reference TRBV5-1 and TRBJ2-7): KAGVTQTPRYLIKTRGQQVTLSCSPISGHRSVSWYQQTPGQGLQFLFEYFSETQRNKGNFPGRFSGRQFSNSRSEMNVSTLELGDSALYLCASSLDRAGGPSPEQYFGPGTRLTVT.

V gene TRBV5-4 combines with J gene TRBJ1-4; 10 bases line up with TRBD1. Germline lookup yields CDR1 SGHNT and CDR2 YYREEE (reference sequence). There are 14 residues in the CDR3. With 4 bases clipped from V and 8 bases from J, the junction kept 5 bases outside the gene matches. The CDR3 sequence: CASSRQGAEEKLFF. CDR3 DNA sequence: TGTGCCAGCAGCAGACAGGGGGCTGAGGAAAAACTGTTTTTT.

By its share, this clone is medium-sized. The genes are TRBV6-4 and TRBJ1-1; possibly TRBD1 for D (5 bases). Looked up from germline, CDR1 is MRHNA and CDR2 is SNTAGT. The CDR3 is 14 amino acids. V lost 4 bases and J 0 bases, leaving 9 bases between the germline ends. As DNA, the CDR3 is TGTGCCAGCAGTGCCAGGGTCATGAACACTGAAGCTTTCTTT. It is translated as CASSARVMNTEAFF.